The present T cell receptor (beta chain) was sequenced within a study of identical twins. Notes on the study in general: Where out-of-frame alpha sequences were twin-shared, they showed excess low generation probability.

As regards this clonotype: Antigen specificity is unknown.

Each CDR3 protein is one row after TCRdb ran MiXCR on the 5' RACE reads. The sample carries about 150,000 distinct CDR3 sequences, roughly 3.5% recorded once. V shed 7 bases and J shed 0 bases, with 13 bases lying between them. CDR1 GTSNPN and CDR2 SVGIG come from the germline V gene (reference sequence). This CDR3 spans 14 amino acids. Sequencing was done on a sample of memory T cells sorted from blood. The chain uses TRBV30 and TRBJ1-3; a possible D gene is TRBD1 (5 bases). The TCR comes from a man younger than 35 in good health. The CDR3 is CASQGPSSGNTIYF. The CDR3 DNA sequence: TGTGCCTCCCAGGGTCCGAGCTCTGGAAACACCATATATTTT.